These 3 T cell receptor beta chains share one sample of origin, sequenced in a study of cytomegalovirus exposure and HLA in healthy donors. The PCR made use of 60 Vbeta and 13 Jbeta primers. The table came from immunoSEQ multiplex PCR; TCRdb's copy has only in-frame clones and leaves some out. This table holds about 190,000 clones, 65% to 85% found once. Specimen: PBMCs. Every receptor here comes from a male donor in good health and CMV-seronegative.

The rearrangement links TRBV7-2 to TRBJ2-2; 11 positions agree with TRBD2. The V segment lost 5 bases and the J segment 0 bases; nucleotides outside the gene matches: 11. Germline CDR1 SGHTA, CDR2 FQGNSA. This CDR3 spans 19 amino acids. CDR3 in amino acids: CASSPRLAGGPANTGELFF. The CDR3 DNA follows: TGTGCCAGCAGCCCCCGGCTAGCGGGAGGCCCCGCGAACACCGGGGAGCTGTTTTTT.

The CDR3 DNA reads as TGTGCCAGCAGTAACGGACTAGCCGCAACCTACGAGCAGTACTTC. It codes for CASSNGLAATYEQYF. The chain has TRBV28 and TRBJ2-7; the match to TRBD2 covers 8 bases. V dropped 5 bases and J dropped 2; count of bases not matched to a gene: 8. In germline, CDR1 is MDHEN, CDR2 SYDVKM. CDR3 length equals 15 residues.

This chain links TRBV7-2 with TRBJ2-5; 9 positions agree with TRBD2. The trim removed 6 bases at V and 5 bases at J, leaving 19 bases unmatched. The CDR3 runs 18 residues. CDR1 and CDR2 from the germline V gene are SGHTA and FQGNSA. The CDR3 DNA reads TGTGCCAGCAGAGTGGGGCGGCGCCCCAGGCGGGAGGGGGAGACCCAGTACTTC. The encoded protein is CASRVGRRPRREGETQYF.